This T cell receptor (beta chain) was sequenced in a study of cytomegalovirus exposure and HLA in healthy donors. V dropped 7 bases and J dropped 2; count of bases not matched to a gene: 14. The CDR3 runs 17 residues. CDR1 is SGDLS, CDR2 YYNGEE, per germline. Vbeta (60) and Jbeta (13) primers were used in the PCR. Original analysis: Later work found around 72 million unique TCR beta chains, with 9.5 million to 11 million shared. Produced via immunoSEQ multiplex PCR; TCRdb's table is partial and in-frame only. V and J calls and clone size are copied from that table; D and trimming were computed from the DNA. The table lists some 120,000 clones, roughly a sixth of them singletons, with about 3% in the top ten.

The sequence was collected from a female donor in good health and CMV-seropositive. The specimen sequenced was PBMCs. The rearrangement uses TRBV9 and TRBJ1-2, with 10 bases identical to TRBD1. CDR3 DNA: TGTGCCAGCGGCGGGAGGACAGGGGGTCGTGCGAACTATGGCTACACCTTC. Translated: CASGGRTGGRANYGYTF. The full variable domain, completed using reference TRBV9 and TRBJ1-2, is DSGVTQTPKHLITATGQRVTLRCSPRSGDLSVYWYQQSLDQGLQFLIQYYNGEERAKGNILERFSAQQFPDLHSELNLSSLELGDSALYFCASGGRTGGRANYGYTFGSGTRLTVV.